These 7 T cell receptor beta chains were all obtained from the same sample, sequenced in a study of molecular identifiers for immune sequencing clone quantification. TCRdb itself ran the PCR reads through MiXCR, one entry per CDR3 protein. The table shows more than 450,000 distinct CDR3 sequences, with 20% to 25% occurring only once. The source material was naive CD8+ T cells from blood, with Jurkat cell RNA spiked in. Noted subset: FACS-sorted CD8+CD4-CCR7+CD45RA+ naive T cells. Receptor source: a human donor in good health. Some libraries in this study had Jurkat cell RNA spiked in.

This clonotype has just a few counts. V gene TRBV20-1 combines with J gene TRBJ2-7; tentative D call: TRBD2 (5 bases). The CDR3 consists of 14 residues. CDR1 is DFQATT, CDR2 SNEGSKA, per germline (reference sequence). Trimming pared 0 bases from V and 0 bases from J, leaving 9 bases between. CDR3 sequence reads: CSARDGLRSYEQYF. Written as DNA, the CDR3 is TGCAGTGCTAGAGATGGACTCCGCTCCTACGAGCAGTACTTC.

Remarks on this clonotype: Mismatch with germline at one junction end may stem from a read error. The V and J genes are TRBV2 and TRBJ2-1, with 10 bases lining up with TRBD2. CDR1 and CDR2 from the germline V gene are SNHLY and FYNNEI. The CDR3 spans 17 residues. The CDR3 reads CPSSNSPGTSVYNEQFF. CDR3 DNA sequence: TGTCCCAGCAGTAACAGTCCCGGGACTAGCGTATACAATGAGCAGTTCTTC.

This clonotype was detected only a few times. V is TRBV4-3 and J is TRBJ2-7, with D perhaps matching TRBD2 (6 bases). The V end lost 0 bases, the J end lost 4 bases, and 13 bases lay between the germline ends. CDR1 is LGHNA and CDR2 is YSLEER in the germline V gene. The length of the CDR3 is 15 residues. CDR3 nucleotide sequence: TGCGCCAGCAGCCAAGATAAGCAGGGAGGTTACGAGCAGTACTTC. It is translated as CASSQDKQGGYEQYF.

The sample holds many counts of this clonotype. This rearrangement joins TRBV4-1 to TRBJ1-1; tentative D call: TRBD1 (6 bases). Germline-derived CDR1 and CDR2 are MGHRA and YSYEKL. This CDR3 is 15 amino acids long. V was trimmed by 0 bases and J by 2 bases, leaving 10 bases between them. CDR3 protein: CASSQEDSANTEAFF. CDR3 nucleotide sequence: TGCGCCAGCAGCCAAGAGGACAGCGCCAACACTGAAGCTTTCTTT.

About this clonotype: Sequence at one end of the junction differs from germline and may be a read error. The chain couples TRBV9 to TRBJ2-2, with D unclear. CDR1 is SGDLS and CDR2 is YYNGEE in the germline V gene. This CDR3 is built from 17 residues. The CDR3 DNA reads as TGTGCCTGCAGCGTAGGAGATTTTAACCCTAACACCGGGGAGCTGTTTTTT. This encodes CACSVGDFNPNTGELFF.

The gene calls are TRBV12-3 or TRBV12-4 and TRBJ2-2, with 7 bases lining up with TRBD2. V was pared by 4 bases and J by 3 bases, with 8 bases of the junction left unmatched. There are 16 residues in the CDR3. Here the CDR3 reads CASSSRDYTYTGELFF. The CDR3 DNA reads TGTGCCAGCAGTTCTAGGGACTACACGTACACCGGGGAGCTGTTTTTT.

This chain links TRBV12-5 with TRBJ1-1; D is unclear. Germline-derived CDR1 and CDR2 are LGHNT and FRNRAP. The length of the CDR3 is 14 residues. The V end was cut by 6 bases, the J end by 3 bases, with 14 bases between. CDR3 DNA sequence: TGTGCTAGTGGGTCAACAGCGGAGTACACTGAAGCTTTCTTT. Its translation: CASGSTAEYTEAFF.